The next 19 T cell receptor beta chains were all read from a single sample in a study of blood T cell repertoires in COVID-19. Here immunoSEQ multiplex PCR was the method, and the copy in TCRdb shows in-frame clones only, minus some. There are tens of thousands of clones in the sample; 85% to 90% occur only once, and 5.1% lies in the top ten. The sequenced sample consisted of peripheral blood. These receptors were taken from a man aged 80 or over with acute or convalescent COVID-19.

The chain joins TRBV7-7 to TRBJ2-1; TRBD2 aligns across 12 bases. This CDR3 comprises 16 residues. Germline V gene data show CDR1 as SSHAT and CDR2 as FNYEAQ (reference sequence). Trimming removed 2 bases from V and 8 bases from J; junction bases left unmatched: 7. The CDR3, as DNA: TGTGCCAGCAGCTTACCCCCTAGCGGGGGGGCCGATGAGCAGTTCTTC. Amino acid sequence: CASSLPPSGGADEQFF.

The V call is TRBV11-2, the J call TRBJ2-5, with TRBD1 matching over 8 bases. The CDR3 loop spans 16 amino acids. The trim removed 2 bases at V and 6 bases at J, leaving 11 bases unmatched. Germline lookup yields CDR1 SGHAT and CDR2 FQNNGV. CDR3 in amino acids: CASSLPGQGNPKTQYF. In DNA form, the CDR3 reads TGTGCCAGCAGCTTACCCGGACAGGGTAACCCAAAGACCCAGTACTTC.

The gene calls are TRBV7-9 and TRBJ1-5, with 8 bases aligning to TRBD1. This CDR3 comprises 15 residues. V lost 1 base, J lost 1 base, and 0 bases stayed unmatched. Germline assignment: CDR1 SEHNR and CDR2 FQNEAQ (reference sequence). The CDR3 sequence is CASSLGQGSNQPQHF. The CDR3 DNA is TGTGCCAGCAGCTTAGGACAGGGGAGCAATCAGCCCCAGCATTTT. The full variable domain, completed using reference TRBV7-9 and TRBJ1-5, is DTGVSQNPRHKITKRGQNVTFRCDPISEHNRLYWYRQTLGQGPEFLTYFQNEAQLEKSRLLSDRFSAERPKGSFSTLEIQRTEQGDSAMYLCASSLGQGSNQPQHFGDGTRLSIL.

CDR3 nucleotides: TGCGCCAGCAGCCAAGAAGTTAGCGGATTAAACTACGAGCAGTACTTC. This gives the protein CASSQEVSGLNYEQYF. V gene TRBV4-3 combines with J gene TRBJ2-7, with D possibly being TRBD2 (6 bases). Germline CDR1 LGHNA, CDR2 YSLEER. This CDR3 is 16 amino acids long. Trimming pared 0 bases from V and 3 bases from J, leaving 15 bases between.

The chain employs TRBV5-4 and TRBJ2-7; 11 bases map to TRBD2. The CDR3 is 14 residues long. Germline CDR1 SGHNT, CDR2 YYREEE (reference sequence). The trim removed 2 bases at V and 7 bases at J, leaving 5 bases unmatched. The CDR3 sequence is CASSLGTSGYEQYF. CDR3 DNA: TGTGCCAGCAGCTTAGGGACTAGCGGATATGAGCAGTACTTC.

The rearrangement uses TRBV19 and TRBJ2-1, with 9 bases aligning to TRBD1. This CDR3 has 15 amino acids. V was pared by 5 bases and J by 0 bases, with 2 bases of the junction left unmatched. Germline lookup yields CDR1 LNHDA and CDR2 SQIVND (reference sequence). The CDR3 DNA reads as TGTGCCAGTAGTGCGGGACAGGGCTCCTACAATGAGCAGTTCTTC. Protein sequence: CASSAGQGSYNEQFF. The variable domain in full, with the rest retrieved from reference TRBV19 and TRBJ2-1, is DGGITQSPKYLFRKEGQNVTLSCEQNLNHDAMYWYRQDPGQGLRLIYYSQIVNDFQKGDIAEGYSVSREKKESFPLTVTSAQKNPTAFYLCASSAGQGSYNEQFFGPGTRLTVL.

The chain is built from TRBV28 and TRBJ1-5; TRBD1 aligns across 10 bases. Looked up from germline, CDR1 is MDHEN and CDR2 is SYDVKM. J gave up 2 bases and V 6 bases, and 7 bases lay outside the gene matches. The CDR3 has 16 amino acids. CDR3 protein: CASSEWTGGGNQPQHF. For the CDR3, the DNA is TGTGCCAGCAGCGAGTGGACAGGGGGGGGCAATCAGCCCCAGCATTTT.

This chain links TRBV3-1 (or the pseudogene TRBV3-2) with TRBJ2-2; 7 bases agree with TRBD2. The V gene end was trimmed by 0 bases and the J gene end by 5 bases; junction bases not matched to a gene: 9. Looked up from germline, CDR1 is LGHDT and CDR2 is YNNKEL (reference sequence). This CDR3 has 17 residues. CDR3 bases: TGTGCCAGCAGCCAAGAAGGAGGGCGGGGAGGGACCGGGGAGCTGTTTTTT. Its translation is CASSQEGGRGGTGELFF.

The sample holds a few counts of this clone. The chain uses TRBV7-9 and TRBJ2-6, with 7 bases lining up with TRBD1. J lost 3 bases, V lost 2 bases, and 4 bases had no gene match. The CDR3 contains 16 residues. Per the germline V gene, CDR1 is SEHNR and CDR2 is FQNEAQ (reference sequence). CDR3 protein: CASSLSDRDGANVLTF. CDR3 nucleotide sequence: TGTGCCAGCAGCTTATCCGACAGGGATGGGGCCAACGTCCTGACTTTC.

This sequence joins TRBV3-1 (or the pseudogene TRBV3-2) and TRBJ1-2; D is possibly TRBD1 (5 bases). Germline V lookup: CDR1 LGHDT, CDR2 YNNKEL (reference sequence). V lost 0 bases to trimming and J lost 7 bases, with 12 bases between them. This CDR3 has 14 amino acids. The CDR3 loop is CASSQDPREVGYTF. The CDR3 DNA follows: TGTGCCAGCAGCCAAGATCCCAGGGAGGTTGGCTACACCTTC.

This rearrangement joins TRBV7-2 to TRBJ2-3; 8 bases align to TRBD2. CDR1 and CDR2 (germline): SGHTA, FQGNSA. V lost 11 bases to trimming and J lost 1 base; unmatched junction nucleotides: 11. The CDR3 is made up of 15 amino acids. CDR3 in amino acids: CAEDSRAGGTDTQYF. CDR3 DNA: TGTGCCGAGGATAGTAGAGCGGGGGGCACAGATACGCAGTATTTT.

The chain has TRBV19 and TRBJ2-7; 11 nucleotides line up with TRBD1. CDR1 and CDR2 from the germline V gene are LNHDA and SQIVND (reference sequence). V lost 10 bases, J lost 9 bases, and 14 bases stayed unmatched. This CDR3 has 14 residues. The CDR3 loop is CATDHSSGTGGQYF. CDR3 in DNA: TGTGCCACCGACCACAGCTCCGGGACAGGGGGGCAGTACTTC.

The rearrangement links TRBV5-1 to TRBJ1-1, with unresolved D. The V gene's germline CDR1 is SGHRS and CDR2 YFSETQ. The CDR3 has 15 amino acids. V dropped 4 bases and J dropped 4 bases, with 17 bases sitting between them. CDR3 loop: CASSPLGVVGTEAFF. The CDR3 DNA sequence: TGCGCCAGCAGCCCCCTCGGGGTAGTAGGCACTGAAGCTTTCTTT.

The chain recombines TRBV19 with TRBJ2-2; D unresolved. Germline V CDR1 and CDR2: LNHDA, SQIVND (reference sequence). The CDR3 sequence is 16 residues long. Trimming cost V 7 bases and J 4 bases, with 19 bases left between them. CDR3 in DNA: TGTGCCAGTATCGAGACGCTCACAGACCTCACCGGGGAGCTGTTTTTT. Its protein is CASIETLTDLTGELFF. Drawing the rest from reference TRBV19 and TRBJ2-2, the complete variable domain is DGGITQSPKYLFRKEGQNVTLSCEQNLNHDAMYWYRQDPGQGLRLIYYSQIVNDFQKGDIAEGYSVSREKKESFPLTVTSAQKNPTAFYLCASIETLTDLTGELFFGEGSRLTVL.

The rearrangement links TRBV7-2 to TRBJ1-2; 8 bases agree with TRBD1. The CDR3 totals 14 residues. With V trimmed by 1 base and J by 6 bases, 4 bases remained unmatched. Looked up from germline, CDR1 is SGHTA and CDR2 is FQGNSA. The CDR3 sequence is CASSLGWTGHGYTF. In DNA form, the CDR3 reads TGTGCCAGCAGCTTAGGATGGACAGGGCATGGCTACACCTTC.

This clone was observed a single time. J is TRBJ1-5 and V is TRBV19; 10 bases line up with TRBD1. CDR1 and CDR2 from the germline V gene are LNHDA and SQIVND (reference sequence). V shed 5 bases, J shed 4 bases, and the junction held 8 bases outside the gene matches. This CDR3 is built from 16 residues. The CDR3 loop reads CASSFETGGENQPQHF. CDR3 nucleotide sequence: TGTGCCAGTAGTTTCGAGACAGGGGGCGAGAATCAGCCCCAGCATTTT.

As concerns this clone: The junction does not match germline at one end; this may be a read error. The V call is TRBV28, the J call TRBJ2-7, with 9 bases matching TRBD1. This CDR3 has 14 residues. Germline assignment: CDR1 MDHEN and CDR2 SYDVKM. The chain's CDR3 is CTSRVGDRAYEQYF. The DNA for the CDR3 is TGTACCAGCAGAGTAGGGGACAGGGCCTACGAGCAGTACTTC.

The chain carries TRBV6-6 and TRBJ1-5, with D possibly TRBD1 on 6 matching bases. Germline assignment: CDR1 MNHNY and CDR2 SVGAGI (reference sequence). CDR3 length: 14 amino acids. V was cut by 8 bases and J by 6 bases, with 17 bases left in between. Here the CDR3 DNA reads TGTGCCAGCTGCCCGGGGGGCGCAAGTCAGCCCCAGCATTTT. It is translated as CASCPGGASQPQHF.

The V call is TRBV9, the J call TRBJ1-2; D might be TRBD1 (6 bases). The length of the CDR3 is 16 residues. V gave up 0 bases and J gave up 7 bases, with 19 bases separating them. Germline lookup yields CDR1 SGDLS and CDR2 YYNGEE. CDR3 residues: CASSVVVDSTIRGYTF. The CDR3 region has the DNA TGTGCCAGCAGCGTAGTTGTGGACAGTACGATTCGTGGCTACACCTTC.